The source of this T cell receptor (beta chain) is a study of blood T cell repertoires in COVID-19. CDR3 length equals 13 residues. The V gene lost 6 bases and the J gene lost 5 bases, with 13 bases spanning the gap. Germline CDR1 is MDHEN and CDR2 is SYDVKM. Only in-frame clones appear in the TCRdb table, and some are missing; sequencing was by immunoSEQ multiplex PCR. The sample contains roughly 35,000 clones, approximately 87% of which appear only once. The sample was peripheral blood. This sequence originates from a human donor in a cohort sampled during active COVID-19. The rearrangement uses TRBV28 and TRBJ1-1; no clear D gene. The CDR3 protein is CASRPYLITEAFF. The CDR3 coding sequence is TGTGCCAGCAGACCCTACTTGATTACTGAAGCTTTCTTT.